The 9 T cell receptor beta chains listed next were all sequenced from one sample in a study of T cell repertoires in cytomegalovirus infection. A single record per CDR3 protein comes from TCRdb applying MiXCR to the reads. The data hold approximately 240,000 distinct CDR3 sequences, with 9% to 15% observed a single time. Sequenced: PBMCs. Receptors originate from a human donor in good health (CMV status not recorded). Some clones in this sample may be carry-over from other donors' samples.

At least ten counts were recorded for this clonotype. CDR3 residues: CASSMVRGLTEAFF. The CDR3 DNA is TGTGCCAGTAGTATGGTCAGGGGGCTCACTGAAGCTTTCTTT. The chain couples TRBV19 to TRBJ1-1; TRBD1 aligns across 8 bases. Unmatched junction bases numbered 4, after V lost 3 bases and J lost 4 bases. This CDR3 is built from 14 residues. CDR1 and CDR2 from the germline V gene are LNHDA and SQIVND (reference sequence).

The sample holds a few counts of this clonotype. This sequence joins TRBV25-1 and TRBJ1-2, with 8 bases identical to TRBD1. V was pared by 2 bases and J by 2 bases, with 7 bases of the junction left unmatched. Germline-derived CDR1 and CDR2 are MGHDK and SYGVNS. The CDR3 consists of 16 residues. The CDR3 bases are TGTGCCAGCAGTGAAAGGGGACAGGTCGGGAACTATGGCTACACCTTC. It codes for CASSERGQVGNYGYTF.

The chain carries TRBV7-9 and TRBJ2-3, with 7 nucleotides matching TRBD2. The V segment lost 0 bases and the J segment 2 bases; nucleotides outside the gene matches: 2. Germline V gene data show CDR1 as SEHNR and CDR2 as FQNEAQ (reference sequence). This CDR3 has 15 residues. The CDR3 bases are TGTGCCAGCAGCTTAGCGGGGACTACCACAGATACGCAGTATTTT. It encodes CASSLAGTTTDTQYF. Looking up the rest from reference TRBV7-9 and TRBJ2-3 gives the full variable domain: DTGVSQNPRHKITKRGQNVTFRCDPISEHNRLYWYRQTLGQGPEFLTYFQNEAQLEKSRLLSDRFSAERPKGSFSTLEIQRTEQGDSAMYLCASSLAGTTTDTQYFGPGTRLTVL.

This clonotype was recorded many times. This chain uses TRBV6-2 or TRBV6-3 with TRBJ2-7, with no clear D. The V and J ends lost 2 bases and 6 bases respectively, with 8 bases between them. Germline V gene sequence: CDR1 MNHEY, CDR2 SVGEGT. The CDR3 consists of 12 residues. The CDR3 DNA is TGTGCCAGCAGTTACGTCGTTTTCGAGCAGTACTTC. Its protein product is CASSYVVFEQYF.

This clonotype was observed many times. This chain connects TRBV7-2 to TRBJ2-5; 12 bases map to TRBD2. The ends lost 1 base at V and 5 bases at J; junction bases unmatched: 8. CDR1 is SGHTA, CDR2 FQGNSA, per germline. This CDR3 spans 17 amino acids. CDR3 sequence: CASSLDPSGGAGETQYF. Written as DNA, the CDR3 is TGTGCCAGCAGCTTAGATCCTAGCGGGGGGGCGGGTGAGACCCAGTACTTC.

This clonotype was seen at least ten times. The chain carries TRBV7-8 and TRBJ2-7, with D possibly being TRBD1 (7 bases). The CDR3 contains 15 residues. Looked up from germline, CDR1 is SGHVS and CDR2 is FQNEAQ. Deletions cut 5 bases from V and 4 bases from J, with 18 bases between. This CDR3 is CASSHPRQGGYEQYF. The CDR3 DNA sequence: TGTGCCAGCAGCCACCCCCGACAGGGAGGATACGAGCAGTACTTC.

This clonotype occurred a few times. The chain is built from TRBV5-4 and TRBJ2-2, with D maybe TRBD1 (5 bases). The V gene lost 0 bases and the J gene lost 8 bases, with 17 bases spanning the gap. The CDR3 covers 16 residues. Germline CDR1 SGHNT, CDR2 YYREEE (reference sequence). The CDR3, as DNA: TGTGCCAGCAGCTTGGGTAGCCCCTTAGGGGCGGGGGAGCTGTTTTTT. This gives the protein CASSLGSPLGAGELFF.

CDR3 nucleotide sequence: TGTGCCAGCAGCCCTGGGGGTTGGGCCGGGGAGCTGTTTTTT. This codes for CASSPGGWAGELFF. The J gene is TRBJ2-2, the V gene TRBV7-3; D may match TRBD1 or TRBD2 (5 bases each). CDR1 is SGHTA, CDR2 FQGTGA, per germline. The CDR3 contains 14 residues. The ends were cut back, 5 bases at V and 6 bases at J, with 13 bases in the middle.

The table lists this clonotype with many counts. The chain employs TRBV7-3 and TRBJ2-5; D could derive from TRBD1 or TRBD2 (5 bases each). The CDR3 loop spans 13 amino acids. Germline V gene data show CDR1 as SGHTA and CDR2 as FQGTGA. Trimming pared 0 bases from V and 4 bases from J, leaving 6 bases between. CDR3 residues: CASSLTRGETQYF. The CDR3 DNA is TGTGCCAGCAGCTTAACGAGGGGAGAGACCCAGTACTTC.